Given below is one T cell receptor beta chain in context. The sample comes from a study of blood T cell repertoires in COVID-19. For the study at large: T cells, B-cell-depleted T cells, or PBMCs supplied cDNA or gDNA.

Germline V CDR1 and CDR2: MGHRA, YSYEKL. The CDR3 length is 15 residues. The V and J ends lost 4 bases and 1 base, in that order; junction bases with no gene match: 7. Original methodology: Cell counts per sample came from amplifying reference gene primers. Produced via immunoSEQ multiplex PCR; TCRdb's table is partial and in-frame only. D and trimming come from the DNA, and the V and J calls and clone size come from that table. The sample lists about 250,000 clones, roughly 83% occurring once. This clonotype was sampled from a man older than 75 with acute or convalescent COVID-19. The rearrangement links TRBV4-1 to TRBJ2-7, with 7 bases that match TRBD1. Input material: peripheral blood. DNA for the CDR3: TGCGCCAGCAGCCCCCGACAGGGCGCTTCCTACGAGCAGTACTTC. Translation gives CASSPRQGASYEQYF.